This T cell receptor beta chain was profiled in a study of cytomegalovirus exposure and HLA in healthy donors listed by TCRdb under 2017. Regarding the research as a whole: An earlier analysis of roughly 500 of the donors reported approximately 270 Gb of sequence data and approximately 110 million unique TCR beta sequences from roughly 180 million T cells. An early release covering roughly 600 HLA-typed donors comprised 250 to 350 gigabases of sequencing data and tens of millions of unique TCR sequences. Of the approximately 400 genotyped donors, approximately 83% fell in the genetic ancestry cluster associated with self-reported Caucasian donors. The study aimed to test whether signatures of past pathogen exposure could be identified by cataloging public T cell receptors. The study used immunosequencing to profile the T cell repertoires of several hundred subjects and linked those repertoires to cytomegalovirus serostatus. In addition to the first cohort of 666 subjects, a separate validation cohort of some 120 different subjects was used. The study combined high-throughput TCR immunosequencing, statistical association of individual TCRs with disease status, and machine learning to predict cytomegalovirus infection status. To study patterns of TCR occurrence, a later analysis re-analyzed previously published TCR beta repertoires from several hundred donors and added high-resolution HLA genotyping. Rather than using new phenotypic data, the later analysis identified candidate immune exposures from TCR beta sequences and from how often those sequences occurred across donors. An earlier analysis of several hundred of the donors applied high-throughput TCR beta sequencing to assess whether each TCR beta V gene segment acted as functional or pseudogenic. Donor age, sex, ethnicity and CMV serostatus were compiled together with the repertoire data. A later genetic analysis used genome-wide SNP genotypes for 398 of the 666 donors, treating that subset as a discovery cohort. All discovery cohort repertoires had been generated on a single sequencing platform. Both class I and class II loci were covered by HLA typing, at four-digit resolution. Typing coverage varied by locus: roughly 629-630 donors for A, B, C, DRB1 and DQB1; more than 500 for DQA1; 600 to 610 for DPA1; roughly 450 for DPB1. Roughly 5 DR-DQ haplotypes were handled as single units for association and clustering because linkage in the cohort was strong. On average, 235,054 unique TCR beta nucleotide sequences were sequenced per donor among 398 genotyped donors of the cohort, with roughly 18% of those sequences being non-productive. Overall study outcomes, separate from this receptor: Compared with equally common non-associated chains, HLA-associated TCR beta chains in a later analysis were more clonally expanded and had lower generation probabilities. Most CMV-associated TCR beta chains appeared to be HLA-restricted in a later analysis, and the HLA associations seemed to be driven largely by CMV exposure. Because HLA typing was unavailable for some donors at each locus, only the typed subset was used in association tests. A later analysis reported that several top co-occurrence clusters appeared linked to parvovirus B19, influenza, CMV and Epstein-Barr virus. A total of 164 TCR beta chains were listed by the study as associated with cytomegalovirus. Sequencing depth was assumed to be roughly uniform across donors in the presence/absence analyses, though that assumption may not hold. Linkage disequilibrium might explain the correlated functional status among segregating V segments, but an unknown experimental factor could not be excluded. In a later analysis, some 18,000 TCR beta sequences were associated with specific HLA alleles at a false discovery rate of 0.05. The classifier was reported to diagnose cytomegalovirus status with high specificity and sensitivity in both the original cohort and the validation cohort. A few of the identified cytomegalovirus-associated TCR beta chains were confirmed in vitro to be specific for cytomegalovirus antigens. A group of highly shared sequence variants was considered likely to be a technical artifact of the sequencing pipeline. Approximately 18 rarely observed V segments, including chromosome 9 orphons, were excluded from the earlier analysis of some 590 of the donors because counts were too low. Immune exposure information for the cohort was limited to CMV serostatus. Across donors, most TCR sequences were observed very rarely, whereas some public TCRs were present in many individuals. The 87-base-pair reads could not distinguish some IMGT-functional V segments, including TRBV6-2 and TRBV6-3, so those segments were excluded. According to the authors, the approach could potentially be generalized to other disease states and immunological phenotypes. A further reported finding was that TCR beta sequences accurately predicted the HLA-A and HLA-B alleles for most subjects in the first cohort. An association between a missense DCLRE1C variant and V-gene and J-gene trimming of TCR beta chains was found in a later genetic analysis and replicated in an independent cohort. According to a later analysis, TCR association rates differed among HLA loci, with DRB1 alleles showing the most associated TCRs and HLA-C alleles showing the fewest. In an earlier analysis of some 540 of the donors, most TCR beta V segments appeared in productive rearrangements about 90% or about 30% of the time, broadly matching IMGT annotations. Compared with the roughly 670-donor mean, donors in an Asian-associated ancestry cluster had fewer N-insertions in productive TCRs, according to a later genetic analysis. Strong co-occurrence of HLA alleles, especially DR and DQ, made assigning TCR associations to individual alleles difficult. In this cohort, only TCR beta chains were sequenced, and detectable features were limited by the absence of alpha or paired-chain data.

Libraries were prepared through the immunoSEQ multiplex PCR assay. A mixture of 60 forward primers for TCR Vbeta segments and 13 reverse primers for TCR Jbeta segments was used in the multiplex PCR. The CDR3 region of rearranged TCR beta genes was amplified from genomic DNA with a multiplex PCR assay. The Illumina HiSeq System was used to sequence the amplified TCR beta libraries as 87-base-pair reads. In the source study's methods: A later analysis tallied tens of millions of unique TCR beta chains across the 640 or so repertoires, and some 10 million of those chains were shared by two or more donors. To remove PCR and sequencing errors, raw reads were error-corrected and collapsed into unique sequences using a nearest-neighbor algorithm that merged closely related sequences. Alignment of CDR3 sequences to IMGT reference sequences was used to assign V, D and J gene segments. For a sequence to be retained, a match of at least six nucleotides to both a V gene segment and a J gene segment was required. Rearrangements were called productive when the CDR3 lacked stop codons and stayed in frame with V and J; all others were non-productive. CDR3 was defined according to IMGT convention as the region running from the second conserved V-encoded cysteine to the conserved J-encoded phenylalanine. The earlier analysis of about 620 of the donors excluded sequences that lacked an unambiguous match to a single V gene segment. In an earlier analysis of some 590 of the donors, a V segment was called functional when productive rearrangements were above 56.7%, and segregating when the standard deviation between donors exceeded 5%. A statistical classification framework was built for diagnosing cytomegalovirus status from the catalog of TCR beta chain sequences. In a later analysis, V and J genes were assigned by comparing TCR nucleotide sequences against IMGT/GENE-DB human TR gene sequences. Using the TCRdist pipeline, a later analysis assigned CDR3 sequences along with most-parsimonious VDJ recombination scenarios. A later analysis defined each TCR beta chain by its CDR3 amino acid sequence plus V-gene family, and excluded reads lacking a unique V-gene family. To address suspected cross-contamination and a sequencing artifact, a later analysis removed around 590 highly shared, low-generation-probability nucleotide sequences. In a later analysis, a clonal expansion index for each public chain was calculated from normalized within-repertoire ranks of inferred template counts. In a later analysis, generation probabilities were computed using a VDJ recombination model fitted to out-of-frame rearrangements, and the results were checked against IGoR. Hypergeometric tests were used in a later analysis to score TCR-TCR, TCR-HLA and TCR-CMV co-occurrence, with a repertoire-size bias correction applied to the TCR pairs. In a later analysis, false discovery rates were estimated by permuting HLA or CMV assignments 20 times. In a later analysis, co-occurring TCRs were grouped with DBSCAN, and TCRdist sequence similarity was added when clustering was performed within HLA-allele-positive subsets. Repertoires with fewer than 30,000 or more than 120,000 public chains were left out of co-occurrence clustering, as were a handful of repertoires with anomalous nucleotide sharing. Here the immuneACCESS table is served through TCRdb, limited to in-frame sequences with V and J called. Missing clones are a known gap in these copies; in checked studies unresolved V genes cover under half, and the rest lacks a known reason. V, J and clone size are taken as reported in that table, and D and trimming were inferred from the DNA itself. Here the sample has 170,000 or so clones; roughly 80% occur a single time. The ten largest clones capture around 0.69% of the sample.

The cohort was made up of roughly 670 healthy bone marrow donors. At the time of sampling, every cohort member was nominally healthy, though immune exposures that went unrecorded were likely present. The donor tested CMV seronegative, placing the donor among the roughly 340 seronegative members of the cohort. A peripheral blood sample was provided by each donor, and peripheral blood mononuclear cells were used for TCR beta sequencing. The Qiagen DNeasy Blood Extraction Kit was used to extract genomic DNA from the blood cell samples. The CDR3 goes from the cysteine to the phenylalanine over 18 residues. The CDR3 DNA has 54 bases and is translated from base 1. Comments on this clone: Its antigen target is currently unknown. Base qualities are missing; no much larger clone stands one base away.

This sequence was found in a boy younger than 18 in good health and CMV-seronegative. The sequencing input was PBMCs. The rearranged chain carries TRBV21-1 and TRBJ1-2; the table names TRBD1, a call not compared with the DNA. TRBV21-1 is labeled a pseudogene. The CDR3: CASSKYSSGAPGDYGYTF. The nucleotide sequence is given as TGTGCCAGCAGCAAGTACAGTAGTGGGGCCCCAGGGGACTATGGCTACACCTTC.